These 13 T cell receptor beta chains came from one sample sequenced in a study of T cell repertoires in cytomegalovirus infection (dated by TCRdb to 2018 to 2020). These receptors have no known antigen. Sample treatment or condition, as interpreted from the label and publication: in vitro stimulation with specific CMV peptide epitopes to enrich CMV-specific T cells. Sequencing was carried out with an Illumina HiSeq 1500. TCRdb passed the public sequencing reads through fastp at Q25 and MiXCR, retaining productive beta sequences. Every distinct CDR3 protein forms one entry, paired with its most common genes and DNA. This sample gives fewer than 850,000 distinct CDR3 sequences in total; 29% of them show up just once. The ten largest clones capture approximately 14% of the sample. This material consisted of cultured CD8+ T cells from PBMCs, taken from culture after CMV antigen stimulation. The receptor source for this set is a human donor in good health (CMV status not recorded). Some clones in this sample may be carry-over from other donors' samples.

The chain has TRBV28 and TRBJ2-1; weak D call: TRBD1 (5 bases). Germline-derived CDR1 and CDR2 are MDHEN and SYDVKM. The CDR3 extends over 15 amino acids. V was clipped by 3 bases and J by 5 bases, with 14 bases between them. The DNA of the CDR3 is TGTGCCAGCAGTTTTTACAGGTCCATGAACAATGAGCAGTTCTTC. It encodes CASSFYRSMNNEQFF.

This clonotype was seen at least ten times. The CDR3: CASSLWGTGDPTEAFF. DNA for the CDR3: TGTGCCAGCAGCTTATGGGGGACAGGGGATCCCACTGAAGCTTTCTTT. The chain links TRBV7-6 to TRBJ1-1, with 10 bases aligning to TRBD1. The V segment lost 2 bases and the J segment 4 bases; nucleotides outside the gene matches: 7. The CDR3 extends over 16 amino acids. Germline CDR1 is SGHVS and CDR2 is FNYEAQ. Supplemented by reference TRBV7-6 and TRBJ1-1, the full variable domain reads GAGVSQSPRYKVTKRGQDVALRCDPISGHVSLYWYRQALGQGPEFLTYFNYEAQQDKSGLPNDRFSAERPEGSISTLTIQRTEQRDSAMYRCASSLWGTGDPTEAFFGQGTRLTVV.

This clonotype was recorded a few times. The chain links TRBV7-9 to TRBJ1-3, with 7 bases matching TRBD1. Germline assignment: CDR1 SEHNR and CDR2 FQNEAQ (reference sequence). The V segment lost 5 bases and the J segment 0 bases; nucleotides outside the gene matches: 7. The CDR3 is 16 residues long. CDR3 in DNA: TGTGCCAGCAGCACTTGGACAGGTATCTCTGGAAACACCATATATTTT. Residues: CASSTWTGISGNTIYF.

The chain is built from TRBV10-1 and TRBJ2-7; the match to TRBD1 covers 9 bases. Unmatched junction bases numbered 6, after V lost 5 bases and J lost 4 bases. The CDR3 has 14 amino acids. The germline gives CDR1 WNHNN, CDR2 SYGVQD (reference sequence). The CDR3 is CASSPGQGLYEQYF. CDR3 nucleotide sequence: TGCGCCAGCAGTCCGGGACAGGGTCTGTACGAGCAGTACTTC.

The chain combines TRBV9 with TRBJ1-2; D gene unclear. Trimming pared 0 bases from V and 10 bases from J, leaving 4 bases between. CDR3 length equals 10 residues. Germline V CDR1 and CDR2: SGDLS, YYNGEE. Here the CDR3 reads CASSVGSYTF. The CDR3 DNA sequence: TGTGCCAGCAGCGTAGGTTCCTACACCTTC.

V is TRBV19 and J is TRBJ2-1, with TRBD2 identical over 8 bases. Germline values: CDR1 LNHDA, CDR2 SQIVND (reference sequence). The trim removed 0 bases at V and 2 bases at J, leaving 6 bases unmatched. The CDR3 extends over 17 amino acids. Written as DNA, the CDR3 is TGTGCCAGTAGTATAGAGGGAGCGGGGGTGACCTACAATGAGCAGTTCTTC. Translation: CASSIEGAGVTYNEQFF.

This clonotype was counted at least ten times. The rearrangement links TRBV7-2 to TRBJ1-5, with 7 nucleotides matching TRBD1. The CDR3 is made up of 19 amino acids. From germline, CDR1 is SGHTA and CDR2 FQGNSA. Germline trimming cut 0 bases from V and 2 bases from J; bases unmatched to any gene: 13. This CDR3 reads CASSLAAGQWMLGNQPQHF. CDR3 coding DNA: TGTGCCAGCAGCTTAGCTGCGGGACAGTGGATGCTAGGCAATCAGCCCCAGCATTTT.

This clonotype came up a few times. CDR3 protein: CASSEGPQPQHF. Written as DNA, the CDR3 is TGTGCCAGCAGCGAGGGGCCTCAGCCCCAGCATTTT. The V call is TRBV12-3 or TRBV12-4, the J call TRBJ1-5; TRBD1 might be the D (5 bases). The CDR3 consists of 12 residues. Between the trimmed V and J ends, which lost 6 bases and 6 bases, there was a span of 9 bases.

V usage is TRBV2 and J usage is TRBJ1-1, with 7 positions matching TRBD1. V lost 3 bases, J lost 0 bases, and 13 bases stayed unmatched. This CDR3 region has 18 residues. Germline values: CDR1 SNHLY, CDR2 FYNNEI. The CDR3 here is CASSDWTGLKGLNTEAFF. The CDR3 DNA sequence: TGTGCCAGCAGTGACTGGACAGGCCTTAAGGGCTTGAACACTGAAGCTTTCTTT.

The sample holds a few counts of this clonotype. V gene TRBV18 combines with J gene TRBJ1-6; 7 bases map to TRBD1. Germline lookup yields CDR1 KGHSH and CDR2 LQKENI. CDR3 length equals 15 residues. J was trimmed by 6 bases and V by 4 bases; bases with no gene match: 6. As DNA, the CDR3 is TGTGCCAGCTCACGACAGGGCCTACTTAATTCACCCCTCCACTTT. Protein sequence: CASSRQGLLNSPLHF.

This clonotype has just a few counts. CDR3 sequence: CASSPGGQGLETQYF. CDR3 coding DNA: TGTGCCAGCAGCCCCGGGGGACAGGGGCTCGAGACCCAGTACTTC. The rearrangement joins TRBV7-8 to TRBJ2-5; TRBD1 matches at 10 bases. In germline, CDR1 is SGHVS, CDR2 FQNEAQ. There are 15 residues in the CDR3. The V segment lost 5 bases and the J segment 5 bases; nucleotides outside the gene matches: 8.

In this sample, this clonotype turned up a few times. In DNA form, the CDR3 reads TGTGCCACCTGGGACAGCCCTAAAGAGACCCAGTACTTC. Translation gives CATWDSPKETQYF. This rearrangement joins TRBV27 to TRBJ2-5, with TRBD1 identical over 7 bases. In germline, CDR1 is MNHEY, CDR2 SMNVEV (reference sequence). V lost 10 bases and J lost 3; bases outside the gene matches: 8. The CDR3 has 13 amino acids.

A few counts support this clonotype. CDR3 amino acids: CASSVYANTGELFF. CDR3 nucleotides: TGTGCCAGCAGCGTCTACGCGAACACCGGGGAGCTGTTTTTT. The V call is TRBV5-4, the J call TRBJ2-2; D gene uncertain. Germline V lookup: CDR1 SGHNT, CDR2 YYREEE (reference sequence). V lost 4 bases and J lost 0, with 7 bases in between. This CDR3 is 14 amino acids long.